The rows below give T cell receptor beta chains drawn from one sample of a study of shared clonotypes between healthy human individuals. Libraries were prepared by immunoSEQ multiplex PCR; TCRdb keeps only in-frame clonotypes and omits some of them. The sample has 950,000 to 1,300,000 clones; 65% to 80% are singletons. The sequencing sample was made of memory CD4+ T cells sorted from blood. Source of these receptors: a man aged 18 to 29 in good health. Both conserved end residues are part of each CDR3. A D gene is named only where the DNA matches it firmly. The size of a clone is reported for some rows only, either as once, few or many, or as a class for expanded clones.

-	-	TRBJ1-5	TRBV6-5	CASSYSSGYGEPQHF	TGTGCCAGCAGTTACTCGTCTGGGTATGGAGAGCCCCAGCATTTT
-	TRBD1	TRBJ1-5	TRBV28	CASSAPTGMGNQPQHF	TGTGCCAGCAGCGCCCCGACAGGGATGGGTAATCAGCCCCAGCATTTT
few	-	TRBJ2-1	TRBV6-5	CASSYRAPRAEQFF	TGTGCCAGCAGTTACCGGGCCCCCCGGGCTGAGCAGTTCTTC
-	-	TRBJ2-7	TRBV4-1	CASSPSGGGYEQYF	TGCGCCAGCAGCCCATCCGGGGGAGGCTACGAGCAGTACTTC
-	-	TRBJ2-7	TRBV6-1	CASSLLGWEQYF	TGTGCCAGCAGTCTTTTGGGGTGGGAGCAGTACTTC
once	-	TRBJ2-7	TRBV5-1	CASSLAVVVRESGEQYF	TGCGCCAGCAGCTTGGCCGTTGTAGTAAGGGAGTCGGGTGAGCAGTACTTC
once	-	TRBJ1-2	TRBV5-8	CASSFLINYGYTF	TGTGCCAGCAGCTTTCTTATTAACTATGGCTACACCTTC
many	TRBD1	TRBJ2-2	TRBV5-1	CASSFDPDRFDTGELFF	TGCGCCAGCAGCTTTGACCCGGACAGGTTCGACACCGGGGAGCTGTTTTTT
-	TRBD1	TRBJ2-1	TRBV6-5	CASSRDRGGNEQFF	TGTGCCAGCAGTCGGGACAGGGGAGGGAATGAGCAGTTCTTC
-	-	TRBJ2-6	TRBV4-3	CASSQDAVRGTSGANVLTF	TGCGCCAGCAGCCAAGATGCGGTCAGGGGAACCTCTGGGGCCAACGTCCTGACTTTC
-	-	TRBJ1-1	TRBV7-9	CASSLEQPAEAFF	TGTGCCAGCAGCTTAGAGCAGCCGGCTGAAGCTTTCTTT
few	-	TRBJ2-3	TRBV15	CATSRGETYTDTQYF	TGTGCCACCAGCAGAGGGGAAACCTACACAGATACGCAGTATTTT
-	TRBD2	TRBJ2-3	TRBV29-1	CSVESGGDTAFLTDTQYF	TGCAGCGTTGAGTCCGGGGGGGACACTGCCTTTCTCACAGATACGCAGTATTTT
-	TRBD1	TRBJ2-6	TRBV7-9	CASSPWTGRSSGANVLTF	TGTGCCAGCAGCCCCTGGACAGGCAGGAGCTCTGGGGCCAACGTCCTGACTTTC
-	-	TRBJ2-7	TRBV5-4	CASSLPSQGYEQYF	TGTGCCAGCAGTCTTCCCTCACAGGGCTACGAGCAGTACTTC
-	-	TRBJ1-2	TRBV6-1	CASSELSGKEYGYTF	TGTGCCAGCAGTGAATTGTCAGGGAAAGAGTATGGCTACACCTTC
-	-	TRBJ1-6	TRBV18	CASSPLPDSQHSPLHF	TGTGCCAGCTCACCACTACCGGACAGCCAGCATTCACCCCTCCACTTT
-	TRBD1	TRBJ1-2	TRBV6-5	CASSLRTGVNYGYTF	TGTGCCAGCTCTCTACGGACAGGCGTTAACTATGGCTACACCTTC
-	-	TRBJ1-1	TRBV7-9	CASSSPGTTEAFF	TGTGCCAGCAGCTCCCCGGGGACCACTGAAGCTTTCTTT
few	TRBD1	TRBJ1-2	TRBV2	CASTRGQVTWLPYGYTF	TGTGCCAGCACTCGAGGACAGGTAACTTGGTTACCATATGGCTACACCTTC
-	-	TRBJ1-4	TRBV5-1	CASSLALSNEKLFF	TGCGCCAGCAGCTTGGCCCTTTCTAATGAAAAACTGTTTTTT
-	-	TRBJ1-3	TRBV5-4	CASSTPGASGNTIYF	TGTGCCAGCAGCACCCCAGGGGCGTCAGGAAACACCATATATTTT
-	TRBD1	TRBJ2-7	TRBV10-3	CAIKTGSYEQYF	TGTGCCATCAAGACAGGGTCCTACGAGCAGTACTTC
-	TRBD1	TRBJ1-2	TRBV6-5	CASSRDRAGGYGYTF	TGTGCCAGCAGCCGAGACAGGGCTGGGGGCTATGGCTACACCTTC
-	TRBD1	TRBJ2-4	TRBV18	CASSRDRATKNIQYF	TGTGCCAGCTCAAGGGACAGGGCGACCAAAAACATTCAGTACTTC
-	TRBD1	TRBJ1-1	TRBV30	CAWTNYPQGAKSEAFF	TGTGCCTGGACAAACTACCCACAGGGGGCGAAGTCTGAAGCTTTCTTT
few	TRBD1	TRBJ2-5	TRBV19	CASSLAGTGVRETQYF	TGTGCCAGTAGTCTTGCCGGGACAGGGGTACGAGAGACCCAGTACTTC
few	TRBD1	TRBJ2-2	TRBV11-2	CASKQDRGNTGELFF	TGTGCCAGCAAACAGGACAGGGGGAATACCGGGGAGCTGTTTTTT
-	-	TRBJ2-7	TRBV7-2	CASSLGLASYEQYF	TGTGCCAGCAGCTTAGGGCTAGCGAGCTACGAGCAGTACTTC
few	TRBD1	TRBJ1-2	TRBV19	CASSPQTGNSGYTF	TGTGCCAGTAGTCCCCAGACAGGGAACAGTGGCTACACCTTC
-	-	TRBJ1-2	TRBV19	CASSPSAGFGGYTF	TGTGCCAGTAGCCCCTCCGCAGGGTTCGGAGGCTACACCTTC
-	-	TRBJ2-3	TRBV4-1	CASSQPVRTDTQYF	TGCGCCAGCAGCCAACCGGTTCGGACAGATACGCAGTATTTT
-	-	TRBJ2-1	TRBV7-3	CASSQPGTYNEQFF	TGTGCCAGCAGCCAACCCGGTACCTACAATGAGCAGTTCTTC
-	TRBD2	TRBJ2-1	TRBV14	CASSQDGTSGRSSYNEQFF	TGTGCCAGCAGCCAAGATGGCACTAGCGGGAGGAGCTCCTACAATGAGCAGTTCTTC
once	-	TRBJ1-2	TRBV20-1	CSAGRRDGYTF	TGCAGTGCTGGCCGACGGGATGGCTACACCTTC
-	TRBD1	TRBJ1-6	TRBV10-3	CATYDRGINSPLHF	TGTGCCACATACGACAGGGGTATAAATTCACCCCTCCACTTT
-	TRBD1	TRBJ2-3	TRBV27	CASSLGTGEDTQYF	TGTGCCAGCAGTTTAGGGACAGGGGAGGATACGCAGTATTTT
-	TRBD2	TRBJ2-7	TRBV11-2	CASSAGLAALPSYF	TGTGCCAGCAGCGCAGGACTAGCGGCACTCCCGTCTTACTTC
-	TRBD1	TRBJ2-7	TRBV19	CASSTGTGLYEQYF	TGTGCCAGTAGTACCGGGACAGGCCTGTACGAGCAGTACTTC
few	-	TRBJ1-4	TRBV5-1	CASSSGGAGALEKLFF	TGCGCCAGCAGCTCGGGTGGGGCAGGGGCGCTCGAAAAACTGTTTTTT
-	-	TRBJ2-5	TRBV5-1	CASSLRTGGEETQYF	TGCGCCAGCAGCTTGCGAACGGGGGGCGAGGAGACCCAGTACTTC
-	TRBD2	TRBJ2-1	TRBV14	CASSQVVAGVWGYNEQFF	TGTGCCAGCAGCCAAGTGGTAGCGGGAGTGTGGGGGTACAATGAGCAGTTCTTC
few	-	TRBJ2-2	TRBV19	CASSVQGPGELFF	TGTGCCAGTAGTGTACAGGGTCCCGGGGAGCTGTTTTTT